Included here is one T cell receptor beta chain sequence, with context. The antigen remains unidentified. V was shortened by 0 bases and J by 9 bases, with 6 bases between the two germline ends. CDR1 is SGHTA, CDR2 FQGNSA, per germline. CDR3 length: 12 residues. Assay: immunoSEQ multiplex PCR; the TCRdb copy retains only in-frame clones and omits some. This table holds roughly 180,000 clones, around 93% found once. This entry belongs to a study of T cell responses to AZD1222 COVID-19 vaccine. Across the whole study: Pooling of second doses given at about 4 or about 12 weeks was done. Study outcomes and limitations: The donors showed a predominance of white British ancestry and of females, with possible underestimation of clonal diversity. Repertoire collection took place solely once the T cell response had peaked. Only 6 or 7 people who got AZD1222 tested seropositive at baseline.

This TCR was sampled from an adult in good health. The chain links TRBV7-2 to TRBJ2-1; D unresolved. Specimen: peripheral blood, collected on day 0 of AZD1222 vaccination. CDR3 DNA sequence: TGTGCCAGCAGCTTAGCGGTGGGTGAGCAGTTCTTC. This encodes CASSLAVGEQFF.